The 14 T cell receptor beta chains reported below all come from one sample, sequenced in a study of blood T cell repertoires in COVID-19. Sequencing was performed with immunoSEQ multiplex PCR; in TCRdb, only in-frame clones are kept and a portion is missing. The sample includes 150,000 to 200,000 clones, 85% to 90% seen only once; the top ten take 10% to 13%. Sequences were obtained from peripheral blood. These receptors were taken from a woman between 65 and 79 years old with COVID-19, enrolled during active disease.

The gene calls are TRBV29-1 and TRBJ1-2; D might be TRBD1 (6 bases). Germline V gives CDR1 SQVTM, CDR2 ANQGSEA. The CDR3 covers 13 residues. V lost 7 bases and J 5 bases, leaving 17 bases between the germline ends. CDR3: CSARAGGAYGYTF. The CDR3 DNA is TGCAGCGCCCGAGCGGGGGGCGCATATGGCTACACCTTC.

This clone has just one count. The chain combines TRBV20-1 with TRBJ2-1; D call uncertain. This CDR3 has 16 amino acids. Germline-derived CDR1 and CDR2 are DFQATT and SNEGSKA (reference sequence). V lost 3 bases to trimming and J lost 2 bases, with 17 bases between them. The DNA for the CDR3 is TGCAGTGCTAGTACCGCCGCGGCGGTCACCTACAATGAGCAGTTCTTC. It encodes CSASTAAAVTYNEQFF.

The chain employs TRBV12-3 or TRBV12-4 and TRBJ1-1; TRBD1 aligns across 9 bases. The V and J ends lost 6 bases and 12 bases, in that order; junction bases with no gene match: 11. This CDR3 is built from 13 residues. CDR3 in DNA: TGTGCCAGCAGCCCTACAGGGGGCCGACGGCCTTTCTTT. This encodes CASSPTGGRRPFF.

The V and J genes are TRBV21-1 and TRBJ1-6; the listed D gene, TRBD1, was not tested against the DNA. TRBV21-1 is given as a pseudogene. CDR3 length: 17 amino acids. CDR3: CASSWRTETSYNSPLHF. In nucleotides, the CDR3 is TGTGCCAGCAGCTGGAGGACAGAGACCTCCTATAATTCACCCCTCCACTTT.

The gene calls are TRBV29-1 and TRBJ2-2; tentative D call: TRBD1 (6 bases). CDR1 is SQVTM, CDR2 ANQGSEA, per germline. This CDR3 spans 12 amino acids. This CDR3 is CTAGDNTGELFF. CDR3 sequence (DNA): TGCACGGCAGGGGACAACACCGGGGAGCTGTTTTTT.

This rearrangement joins TRBV10-1 to TRBJ1-2; D may be TRBD1 (5 bases). This CDR3 is built from 14 residues. V shed 5 bases and J shed 8 bases, with 18 bases lying between them. Germline V gene data show CDR1 as WNHNN and CDR2 as SYGVQD (reference sequence). The CDR3 coding sequence is TGCGCCAGCAGTACTGGACACACGAAGGAAGGCTACACCTTC. Protein sequence: CASSTGHTKEGYTF.

Only a few counts were recorded for this clone. Other nucleotide sequences in the sample specify the same CDR3. This sequence joins TRBV6-4 and TRBJ1-1; maybe TRBD1 (6 bases). This CDR3 is 13 amino acids long. V lost 2 bases and J 4 bases, leaving 8 bases between the germline ends. Germline V gene sequence: CDR1 MRHNA, CDR2 SNTAGT. The CDR3 loop is CASSDEGGTEAFF. The CDR3 nucleotides are TGTGCCAGCAGTGACGAAGGGGGCACTGAAGCTTTCTTT.

The chain recombines TRBV27 with TRBJ2-1; 9 nucleotides match TRBD1. V gave up 5 bases and J gave up 4 bases; unmatched junction bases: 6. This CDR3 is 15 amino acids long. Germline V gene lookup returns CDR1 MNHEY and CDR2 SMNVEV (reference sequence). Here the CDR3 reads CASSQQGAFYNEQFF. The CDR3 DNA reads TGTGCCAGCAGTCAACAGGGGGCGTTTTACAATGAGCAGTTCTTC.

This chain links TRBV9 with TRBJ1-1, with D possibly matching TRBD1 (5 bases). The CDR3 totals 17 residues. In germline, CDR1 is SGDLS, CDR2 YYNGEE. V dropped 4 bases and J dropped 0 bases, with 19 bases sitting between them. The CDR3, as DNA: TGTGCCAGCAGCACCGGACATTCGGGCAGGATGAACACTGAAGCTTTCTTT. This codes for CASSTGHSGRMNTEAFF.

CDR3 residues: CASDSNRGKTEAFF. For the CDR3, the DNA is TGTGCCAGCGACTCAAACAGGGGGAAAACTGAAGCTTTCTTT. This rearrangement joins TRBV6-5 to TRBJ1-1; 8 nucleotides line up with TRBD1. CDR1 MNHEY and CDR2 SVGAGI come from the germline V gene. V lost 8 bases to trimming and J lost 5 bases; unmatched junction nucleotides: 10. The CDR3 consists of 14 residues.

As DNA, the CDR3 is TGCGCCAGCAGCAGGACCGGGACAGTTAGCACAGATACGCAGTATTTT. Amino acids: CASSRTGTVSTDTQYF. The chain couples TRBV5-1 to TRBJ2-3; 7 positions match TRBD1. This CDR3 region has 16 residues. CDR1 SGHRS and CDR2 YFSETQ come from the germline V gene. The V segment lost 4 bases and the J segment 0 bases; nucleotides outside the gene matches: 8. Based on the CDR3 plus reference TRBV5-1 and TRBJ2-3, the full variable domain is KAGVTQTPRYLIKTRGQQVTLSCSPISGHRSVSWYQQTPGQGLQFLFEYFSETQRNKGNFPGRFSGRQFSNSRSEMNVSTLELGDSALYLCASSRTGTVSTDTQYFGPGTRLTVL.

V usage is TRBV5-6 and J usage is TRBJ2-1; possible D gene TRBD2, 5 bases. This CDR3 is 16 amino acids long. With 4 bases removed from V and 3 bases from J, the gap between germline ends came to 17 bases. Germline CDR1 and CDR2: SGHDT and YYEEEE. The chain's CDR3 is CASSRTGLDGYNEQFF. The DNA of the CDR3 is TGTGCCAGCAGCCGTACCGGACTGGACGGCTACAATGAGCAGTTCTTC. The whole variable domain, filled in from reference TRBV5-6 and TRBJ2-1, reads DAGVTQSPTHLIKTRGQQVTLRCSPKSGHDTVSWYQQALGQGPQFIFQYYEEEERQRGNFPDRFSGHQFPNYSSELNVNALLLGDSALYLCASSRTGLDGYNEQFFGPGTRLTVL.

The chain joins TRBV5-4 to TRBJ2-5; possibly TRBD1 for D (6 bases). The CDR3 is 14 amino acids. Trimming removed 1 base at V and 5 bases at J, with 12 bases between. The germline V gene encodes CDR1 SGHNT and CDR2 YYREEE (reference sequence). The CDR3 DNA reads TGTGCCAGCAGCTTGATGGGGGCTGGGGAGACCCAGTACTTC. Protein product: CASSLMGAGETQYF.

The V call is TRBV4-2, the J call TRBJ1-2; a weak D match, TRBD1 (6 bases). Germline V lookup: CDR1 LGHNA, CDR2 YNFKEQ. The length of the CDR3 is 16 residues. V was pared by 1 base and J by 4 bases, with 16 bases between. CDR3 residues: CASSQGRTVSIYGYTF. CDR3 in DNA: TGTGCCAGCAGCCAAGGGAGGACAGTCTCGATCTATGGCTACACCTTC.